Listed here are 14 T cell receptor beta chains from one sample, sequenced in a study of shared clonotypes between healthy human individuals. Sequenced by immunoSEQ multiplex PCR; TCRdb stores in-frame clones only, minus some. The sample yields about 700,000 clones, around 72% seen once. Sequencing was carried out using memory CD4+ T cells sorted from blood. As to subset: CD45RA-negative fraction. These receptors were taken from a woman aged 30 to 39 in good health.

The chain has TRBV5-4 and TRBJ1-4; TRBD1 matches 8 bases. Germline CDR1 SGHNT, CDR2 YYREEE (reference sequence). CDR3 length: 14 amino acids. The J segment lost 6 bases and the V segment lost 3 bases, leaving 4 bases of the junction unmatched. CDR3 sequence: CASSYGQGHEKLFF. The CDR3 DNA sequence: TGTGCCAGCAGCTACGGACAGGGACATGAAAAACTGTTTTTT. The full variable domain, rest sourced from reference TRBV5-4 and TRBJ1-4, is ETGVTQSPTHLIKTRGQQVTLRCSSQSGHNTVSWYQQALGQGPQFIFQYYREEENGRGNFPPRFSGLQFPNYSSELNVNALELDDSALYLCASSYGQGHEKLFFGSGTQLSVL.

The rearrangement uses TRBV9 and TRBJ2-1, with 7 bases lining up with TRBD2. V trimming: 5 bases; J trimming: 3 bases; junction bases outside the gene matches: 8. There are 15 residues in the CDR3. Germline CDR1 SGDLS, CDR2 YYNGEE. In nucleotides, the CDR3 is TGTGCCAGCAGAACCGGGACTACACTCTACAATGAGCAGTTCTTC. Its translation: CASRTGTTLYNEQFF.

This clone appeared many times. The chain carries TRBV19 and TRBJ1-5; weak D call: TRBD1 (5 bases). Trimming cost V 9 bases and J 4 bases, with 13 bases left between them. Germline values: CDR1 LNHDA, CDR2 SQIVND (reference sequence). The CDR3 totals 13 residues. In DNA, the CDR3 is TGTGCCAGGAAAGAGGGGCAGAATCAGCCCCAGCATTTT. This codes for CARKEGQNQPQHF.

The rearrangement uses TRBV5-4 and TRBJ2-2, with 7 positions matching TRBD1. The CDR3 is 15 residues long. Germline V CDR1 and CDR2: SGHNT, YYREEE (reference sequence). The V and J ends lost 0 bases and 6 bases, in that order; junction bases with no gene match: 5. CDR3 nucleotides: TGTGCCAGCAGCTTGGGTCCGACAGGGCCCGGGGAGCTGTTTTTT. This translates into CASSLGPTGPGELFF.

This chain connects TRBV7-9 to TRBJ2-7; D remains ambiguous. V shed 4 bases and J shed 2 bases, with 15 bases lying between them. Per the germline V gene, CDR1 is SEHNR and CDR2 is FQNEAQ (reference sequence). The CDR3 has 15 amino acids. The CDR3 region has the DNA TGTGCCAGCAGCTCTAAGTCTAGAACAACCTACGAGCAGTACTTC. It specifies CASSSKSRTTYEQYF.

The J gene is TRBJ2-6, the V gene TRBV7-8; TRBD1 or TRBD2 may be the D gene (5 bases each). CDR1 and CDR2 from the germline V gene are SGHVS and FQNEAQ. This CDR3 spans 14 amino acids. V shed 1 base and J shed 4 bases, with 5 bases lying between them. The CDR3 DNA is TGTGCCAGCAGCTTAGGGGACGGGGCCAACGTCCTGACTTTC. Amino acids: CASSLGDGANVLTF.

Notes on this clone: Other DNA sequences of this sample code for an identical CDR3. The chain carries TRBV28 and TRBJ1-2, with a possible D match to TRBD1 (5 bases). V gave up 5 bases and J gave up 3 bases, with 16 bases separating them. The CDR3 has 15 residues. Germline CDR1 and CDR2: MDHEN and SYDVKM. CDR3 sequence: CASSTRDRGYYGYTF. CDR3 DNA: TGTGCCAGCAGTACACGGGACCGGGGGTACTATGGCTACACCTTC.

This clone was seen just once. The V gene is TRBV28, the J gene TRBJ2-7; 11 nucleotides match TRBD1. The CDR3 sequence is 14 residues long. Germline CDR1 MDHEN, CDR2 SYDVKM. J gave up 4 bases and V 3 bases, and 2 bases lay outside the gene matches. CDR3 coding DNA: TGTGCCAGCAGTTTGGACAGGGGGCAATACGAGCAGTACTTC. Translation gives CASSLDRGQYEQYF.

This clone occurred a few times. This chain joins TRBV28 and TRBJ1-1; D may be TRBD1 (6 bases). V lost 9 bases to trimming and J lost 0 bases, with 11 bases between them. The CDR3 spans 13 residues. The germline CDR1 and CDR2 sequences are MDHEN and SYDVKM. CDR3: CASLTGLNTEAFF. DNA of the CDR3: TGTGCCAGTCTTACAGGGTTGAACACTGAAGCTTTCTTT. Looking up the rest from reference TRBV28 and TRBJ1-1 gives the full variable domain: DVKVTQSSRYLVKRTGEKVFLECVQDMDHENMFWYRQDPGLGLRLIYFSYDVKMKEKGDIPEGYSVSREKKERFSLILESASTNQTSMYLCASLTGLNTEAFFGQGTRLTVV.

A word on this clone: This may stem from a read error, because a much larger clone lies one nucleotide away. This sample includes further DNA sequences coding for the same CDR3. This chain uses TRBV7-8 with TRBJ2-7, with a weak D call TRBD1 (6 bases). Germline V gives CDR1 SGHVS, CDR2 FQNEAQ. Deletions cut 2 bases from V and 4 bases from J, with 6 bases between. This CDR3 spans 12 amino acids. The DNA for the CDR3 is TGTGCCAGCAGCTTAACAGGGTACGAGCAGTACTTC. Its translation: CASSLTGYEQYF.

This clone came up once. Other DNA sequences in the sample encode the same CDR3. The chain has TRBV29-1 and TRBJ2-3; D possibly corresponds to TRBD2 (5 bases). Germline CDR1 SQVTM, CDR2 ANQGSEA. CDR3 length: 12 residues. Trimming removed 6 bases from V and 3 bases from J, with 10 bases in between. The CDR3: CSVERETDTQYF. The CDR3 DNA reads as TGCAGCGTCGAGAGGGAGACAGATACGCAGTATTTT.

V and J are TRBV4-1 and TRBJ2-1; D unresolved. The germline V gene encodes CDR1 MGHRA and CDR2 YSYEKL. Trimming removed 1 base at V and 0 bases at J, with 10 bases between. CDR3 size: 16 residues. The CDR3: CASSQAEMSSYNEQFF. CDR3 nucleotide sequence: TGCGCCAGCAGCCAAGCAGAAATGAGCTCCTACAATGAGCAGTTCTTC.

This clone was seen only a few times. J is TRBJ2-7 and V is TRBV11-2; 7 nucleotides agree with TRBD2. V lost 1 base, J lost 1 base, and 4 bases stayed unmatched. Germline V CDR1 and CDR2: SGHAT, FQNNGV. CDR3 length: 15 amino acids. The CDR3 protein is CASSLVPSGSYEQYF. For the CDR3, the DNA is TGTGCCAGCAGCTTAGTCCCTAGCGGATCCTACGAGCAGTACTTC.

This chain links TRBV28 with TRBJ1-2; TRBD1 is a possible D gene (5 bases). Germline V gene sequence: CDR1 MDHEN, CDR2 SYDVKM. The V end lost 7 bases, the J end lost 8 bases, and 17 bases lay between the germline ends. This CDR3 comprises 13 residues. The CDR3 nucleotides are TGTGCCAGCACCCATAAAGGGGTGCGCGGCTACACCTTC. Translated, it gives CASTHKGVRGYTF.